Only a few counts were recorded for the clone carrying this TCR beta chain. TCRbeta library construction was performed incorporating unique molecular identifiers. TCRdb redid the calling of the PCR reads with MiXCR, one entry per CDR3 protein. The sample includes 250,000 or so distinct CDR3 sequences, more than 20% of them seen just once. The CDR3 has 15 residues. The V gene end was trimmed by 8 bases and the J gene end by 7 bases; junction bases not matched to a gene: 9. The data are from a study of T-cell reconstitution after alpha-beta-depleted transplantation in children. The receptor's source is a female patient aged 2-10 years who had a stem cell transplant for congenital amegakaryocytic thrombocytopenia, so the T cells may come from the graft donor. The chain combines TRBV12-3 or TRBV12-4 with TRBJ2-3; 13 bases line up with TRBD2. Sequences were derived from PBMCs, mostly from graft donor cells, sampled 360 days after TCRalphabeta/CD19-depleted stem cell transplant. The DNA for the CDR3 is TGTGCCAGCGGGGGACTAGCGGGGAGCGAGTATACGCAGTATTTT. As protein: CASGGLAGSEYTQYF.